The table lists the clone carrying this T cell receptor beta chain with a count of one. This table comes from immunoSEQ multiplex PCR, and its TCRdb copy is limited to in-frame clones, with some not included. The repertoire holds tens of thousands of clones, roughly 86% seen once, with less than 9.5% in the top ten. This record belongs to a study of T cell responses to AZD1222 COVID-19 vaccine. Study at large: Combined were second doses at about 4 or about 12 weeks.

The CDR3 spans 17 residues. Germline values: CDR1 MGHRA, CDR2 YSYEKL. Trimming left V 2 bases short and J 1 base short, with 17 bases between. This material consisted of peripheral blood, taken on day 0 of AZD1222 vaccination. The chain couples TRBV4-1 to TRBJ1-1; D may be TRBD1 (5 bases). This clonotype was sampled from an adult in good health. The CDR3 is CASSQTPSGTGNTEAFF. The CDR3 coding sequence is TGCGCCAGCAGCCAAACGCCGAGTGGGACGGGGAACACTGAAGCTTTCTTT.